The sequence of this TCR beta chain was determined in a study of human thymus T cells. Findings of the study overall: Unrelated individuals reportedly shared highly overlapping thymic TCR repertoires.

V was shortened by 0 bases and J by 3 bases, with 11 bases between the two germline ends. The CDR3 has 16 amino acids. Germline-derived CDR1 and CDR2 are MNHEY and SMNVEV (reference sequence). The protocol was immunoSEQ multiplex PCR, while the TCRdb copy is restricted to in-frame clones and leaves out a portion. The data contain roughly 120,000 clones, 90% to 95% of them seen just once; the ten biggest clones take up 0.02% to 0.025%. Thymus was obtained from resections taken during corrective heart surgery. The donor group consisted of healthy Finnish infants who were having corrective surgery for congenital heart defects. This clone was recorded once. Antigen: not known.

The rearrangement links TRBV27 to TRBJ1-4, with D possibly TRBD1 on 5 matching bases. Sequenced: thymus tissue. This clonotype was sampled from a boy under two years old with a congenital heart defect but otherwise immunologically healthy. CDR3 loop: CASSLSFGGANEKLFF. The CDR3 DNA sequence: TGTGCCAGCAGTTTATCGTTCGGGGGGGCTAATGAAAAACTGTTTTTT.